Below, 21 T cell receptor beta chains from the same sample are listed, as sequenced in a study of radiotherapy plus CTLA-4 blockade in lung cancer. The table came from immunoSEQ multiplex PCR; TCRdb's copy has only in-frame clones and leaves some out. Here the sample spans around 110,000 clones, approximately 77% being singletons. The sample was peripheral blood, taken from a patient treated with radiotherapy plus ipilimumab. These receptors originate from a human donor with non-small cell lung cancer that progressed on radiotherapy plus ipilimumab. Some clones in this sample may be carry-over from other donors' samples.

Only one count was recorded for this clone. The chain combines TRBV29-1 with TRBJ2-4; perhaps D is TRBD1 or TRBD2 (6 bases each). Germline values: CDR1 SQVTM, CDR2 ANQGSEA. CDR3 length: 12 residues. The V end lost 4 bases, the J end lost 6 bases, and 10 bases lay between the germline ends. The CDR3 spells CSVAEGGNIQYF. Written as DNA, the CDR3 is TGCAGCGTTGCGGAGGGGGGAAACATTCAGTACTTC. The complete variable domain, with remaining parts taken from reference TRBV29-1 and TRBJ2-4, reads SAVISQKPSRDICQRGTSLTIQCQVDSQVTMMFWYRQQPGQSLTLIATANQGSEATYESGFVIDKFPISRPNLTFSTLTVSNMSPEDSSIYLCSVAEGGNIQYFGAGTRLSVL.

The chain combines TRBV29-1 with TRBJ2-1; 8 bases are shared with TRBD1. The CDR3 covers 12 residues. The V and J ends lost 6 bases and 5 bases, in that order; junction bases with no gene match: 3. Germline V gene data show CDR1 as SQVTM and CDR2 as ANQGSEA. The CDR3 DNA reads as TGCAGCGTCGACAGGGGAAACAATGAGCAGTTCTTC. Translation: CSVDRGNNEQFF.

This clone was observed a single time. The chain combines TRBV7-9 with TRBJ2-5; D perhaps matches TRBD2 (7 bases). The CDR3 covers 15 residues. V was clipped by 6 bases and J by 2 bases, with 16 bases between them. Looked up from germline, CDR1 is SEHNR and CDR2 is FQNEAQ (reference sequence). The CDR3, as DNA: TGTGCCAGCAGTTGGGGGGGCACTCCTCAAGAGACCCAGTACTTC. This translates into CASSWGGTPQETQYF.

This clone was recorded once. The J gene is TRBJ2-7, the V gene TRBV5-1; the D gene could be TRBD1 or TRBD2 (5 bases each). The CDR3 consists of 15 residues. The V gene's germline CDR1 is SGHRS and CDR2 YFSETQ. V dropped 0 bases and J dropped 3 bases, with 13 bases sitting between them. The chain's CDR3 is CASSLASGSDYEQYF. The CDR3 DNA reads as TGCGCCAGCAGCTTGGCGTCAGGGAGCGACTACGAGCAGTACTTC.

Only a few counts were recorded for this clone. V gene TRBV28 combines with J gene TRBJ1-1, with 8 bases matching TRBD1. The germline V gene encodes CDR1 MDHEN and CDR2 SYDVKM. The CDR3 loop spans 15 amino acids. The ends lost 6 bases at V and 1 base at J; junction bases unmatched: 7. CDR3 bases: TGTGCCAGCAGGGGAGACAGGGGTCAGAACACTGAAGCTTTCTTT. Amino acid sequence: CASRGDRGQNTEAFF.

The chain is built from TRBV29-1 and TRBJ2-7, with 11 bases that match TRBD2. In germline, CDR1 is SQVTM, CDR2 ANQGSEA. The CDR3 has 14 amino acids. With V trimmed by 4 bases and J by 7 bases, 9 bases remained unmatched. The CDR3 coding sequence is TGCAGCGTTGTCCCTAGCGTAGCGGGGGGGGAGCAGTACTTC. Protein: CSVVPSVAGGEQYF.

This clone came up a few times. The V gene is TRBV10-3, the J gene TRBJ1-4; 8 bases align to TRBD1. Germline loops: CDR1 ENHRY, CDR2 SYGVKD. CDR3 length: 12 amino acids. The trim removed 1 base at V and 13 bases at J, leaving 2 bases unmatched. The CDR3 nucleotides are TGTGCCATCAGTGAGTTAGGACAGGGACTGTTTTTT. Protein sequence: CAISELGQGLFF.

The chain couples TRBV7-2 to TRBJ1-2; D might be TRBD1 (6 bases). CDR1 is SGHTA and CDR2 is FQGNSA in the germline V gene. With 5 bases removed from V and 11 bases from J, the gap between germline ends came to 18 bases. CDR3 length equals 13 residues. CDR3 loop: CASSPSDRPEYTF. CDR3 sequence (DNA): TGTGCCAGCAGCCCCTCCGACAGGCCCGAGTACACCTTC.

The V gene is TRBV7-2, the J gene TRBJ2-2; 7 bases align to TRBD1. The CDR3 loop spans 15 amino acids. Per germline, CDR1 SGHTA and CDR2 FQGNSA. Trimming removed 5 bases from V and 6 bases from J; junction bases left unmatched: 9. CDR3 sequence (DNA): TGTGCCAGCAGCGAATACAGGGGATTGGCCGGGGAGCTGTTTTTT. Translating gives CASSEYRGLAGELFF.

A few counts support this clone. The chain links TRBV4-1 to TRBJ1-4; 7 bases match TRBD1. The CDR3 loop spans 14 amino acids. Per the germline V gene, CDR1 is MGHRA and CDR2 is YSYEKL. Unmatched junction bases numbered 1, after V lost 4 bases and J lost 2 bases. As DNA, the CDR3 is TGCGCCAGCAGCCCACAGGGGACTAATGAAAAACTGTTTTTT. This encodes CASSPQGTNEKLFF.

The rearrangement uses TRBV18 and TRBJ2-7; D not certain. The V end lost 2 bases, the J end lost 0 bases, and 5 bases lay between the germline ends. The germline V gene encodes CDR1 KGHSH and CDR2 LQKENI. This CDR3 region has 13 residues. The CDR3, as DNA: TGTGCCAGCTCACCAGCTAGCTCCTACGAGCAGTACTTC. Protein sequence: CASSPASSYEQYF.

This rearrangement joins TRBV7-9 to TRBJ2-7; 9 nucleotides line up with TRBD1. The CDR3 totals 16 residues. Per germline, CDR1 SEHNR and CDR2 FQNEAQ (reference sequence). Trimming cost V 2 bases and J 3 bases; bases outside gene matches: 8. CDR3: CASSLPTGTGNYEQYF. In DNA form, the CDR3 reads TGTGCCAGCAGCTTACCAACCGGGACAGGGAACTACGAGCAGTACTTC.

In this sample, this clone turned up a few times. The chain employs TRBV21-1 and TRBJ1-2; the table's D gene call, TRBD1, was not cross checked with the DNA. TRBV21-1 is given as a pseudogene. CDR3 length equals 15 residues. CDR3: CASSTRTGSNYGYTF. DNA of the CDR3: TGTGCCAGCAGCACTAGGACAGGCTCTAACTATGGCTACACCTTC.

This chain connects TRBV5-5 to TRBJ2-7; a weak D match, TRBD2 (5 bases). The CDR3 has 15 residues. CDR1 SGHKS and CDR2 YYEKEE come from the germline V gene (reference sequence). Trimming removed 7 bases from V and 2 bases from J, with 19 bases in between. This CDR3 reads CASSLDSSRTYEQYF. In DNA, the CDR3 is TGTGCCAGCTCCCTGGACTCAAGCAGGACCTACGAGCAGTACTTC.

V usage is TRBV6-5 and J usage is TRBJ2-7, with D unclear. Germline-derived CDR1 and CDR2 are MNHEY and SVGAGI. V was clipped by 2 bases and J by 1 base, with 6 bases between them. CDR3 size: 13 residues. The CDR3 is CASSYGKSYEQYF. CDR3 coding DNA: TGTGCCAGCAGTTACGGCAAATCCTACGAGCAGTACTTC.

The chain joins TRBV5-6 to TRBJ1-2, with D maybe TRBD1 (5 bases). Per germline, CDR1 SGHDT and CDR2 YYEEEE. This CDR3 contains 11 residues. V shed 0 bases and J shed 8 bases, with 5 bases lying between them. CDR3 DNA: TGTGCCAGCAGCTTGGGGGGGGGCTACACCTTC. Translated: CASSLGGGYTF. The full variable domain, completed using reference TRBV5-6 and TRBJ1-2, is DAGVTQSPTHLIKTRGQQVTLRCSPKSGHDTVSWYQQALGQGPQFIFQYYEEEERQRGNFPDRFSGHQFPNYSSELNVNALLLGDSALYLCASSLGGGYTFGSGTRLTVV.

This sequence joins TRBV4-3 and TRBJ2-3; tentatively, D is TRBD1 (6 bases). The V end lost 4 bases, the J end lost 1 base, and 9 bases lay between the germline ends. The CDR3 covers 14 residues. Germline-derived CDR1 and CDR2 are LGHNA and YSLEER. The CDR3, as DNA: TGCGCCAGCAGCCCACAGGGACGCACAGATACGCAGTATTTT. Its translation: CASSPQGRTDTQYF.

The chain links TRBV19 to TRBJ1-2; D unclear. The CDR3 sequence is 10 residues long. The germline CDR1 and CDR2 sequences are LNHDA and SQIVND (reference sequence). Trimming took 11 bases from V and 3 from J, leaving 7 bases between them. The CDR3 is CACYHYGYTF. CDR3 coding DNA: TGTGCCTGTTACCACTATGGCTACACCTTC.

The chain couples TRBV30 to TRBJ1-3; D is undetermined. V was shortened by 2 bases and J by 4 bases, with 6 bases between the two germline ends. Per the germline V gene, CDR1 is GTSNPN and CDR2 is SVGIG (reference sequence). There are 12 residues in the CDR3. The CDR3 sequence is CAWSLQGNTIYF. In DNA form, the CDR3 reads TGTGCCTGGAGTCTCCAAGGAAACACCATATATTTT.

This chain joins TRBV10-2 and TRBJ1-6, with a possible D match to TRBD1 (6 bases). Germline V gives CDR1 WSHSY, CDR2 SAAADI. The CDR3 spans 15 residues. Between the trimmed V and J ends, which lost 7 bases and 5 bases, there was a span of 15 bases. CDR3 in DNA: TGCGCCAGCACCTTAGGGGGTCGGGATAATTCACCCCTCCACTTT. Its translation: CASTLGGRDNSPLHF.

The rearrangement joins TRBV9 to TRBJ2-3; no firm D call. The CDR3 is 15 residues long. From germline, CDR1 is SGDLS and CDR2 YYNGEE. Trimming stripped 4 bases from V and 6 bases from J, with 18 bases between. The CDR3 sequence is CASSLPGLTVDTQYF. The CDR3 bases are TGTGCCAGCAGCTTACCGGGCCTCACTGTCGATACGCAGTATTTT.